This T cell receptor (beta chain) was captured in a study of blood T cells in healthy people across ages. Study context: Every two T cells gave about one barcoded beta molecule via template switching. Study-level results: Considered underestimates were the diversity estimates obtained from one million T cells.

A J-beta primer mix and a sample-barcoded 5' primer were used in a second PCR of about 7 to 12 cycles. TCRdb reanalysed the 5' RACE reads using MiXCR and keeps one entry per CDR3 protein. This sample has hundreds of thousands of distinct CDR3 sequences, with more than 20% found just once. Germline-derived CDR1 and CDR2 are MNHEY and SVGAGI. Trimming pared 4 bases from V and 2 bases from J, leaving 17 bases between. The CDR3 contains 16 residues. Regarding this clonotype: Its antigen is not known.

These data also featured in a second study, about T cells of mothers and their children. That work states: Study donors consisted of a few healthy Caucasian mothers and their six children. There were over 8 million TCR beta CDR3 reads from each mother and approximately 2.9 million from each child.

Source material: blood. The TCR was taken from a boy aged 5-17 years in good health. The V gene is TRBV6-5, the J gene TRBJ2-5; D is unclear. For the CDR3, the DNA is TGTGCCAGCAGTTCTCCCGGGTCTTATTCACAAGAGACCCAGTACTTC. Translating gives CASSSPGSYSQETQYF.